This is a list of T cell receptor beta chains from one sample in a study of radiation and T cells in renal cell carcinoma. This table comes from immunoSEQ multiplex PCR, and its TCRdb copy is limited to in-frame clones, with some not included. The sample records approximately 61,000 clones, roughly four fifths being singletons. The sample here was blood, taken from a patient whose treatment included radiotherapy and nephrectomy. All receptors derive from a man aged 55 to 70 with renal cell carcinoma. Both conserved end residues are part of each CDR3. A D gene is named only where the DNA matches it firmly. The listing skips clone size in some rows; elsewhere it reads once, few, many or a size class.

CASSPMVNTEAFF | TGCGCCAGCAGCCCGATGGTGAACACTGAAGCTTTCTTT | few | TRBV5-1 | - | TRBJ1-1
CASSLDRGQEETQYF | TGTGCCAGCAGCTTAGACAGGGGTCAGGAAGAGACCCAGTACTTC | - | TRBV7-6 | TRBD1 | TRBJ2-5
CASSLTARTDTQYF | TGTGCCAGCAGCTTAACTGCGCGCACAGATACGCAGTATTTT | - | TRBV7-3 | - | TRBJ2-3
CASSVRGGANTGELFF | TGTGCCAGCAGCGTAAGAGGGGGCGCGAACACCGGGGAGCTGTTTTTT | - | TRBV9 | TRBD1 | TRBJ2-2
CASRQLTGFGYTF | TGTGCCAGCAGACAACTGACAGGGTTCGGCTACACCTTC | - | TRBV7-9 | TRBD1 | TRBJ1-2
CASSWRRGTGELFF | TGTGCCAGCAGCTGGCGACGGGGCACCGGGGAGCTGTTTTTT | - | TRBV14 | - | TRBJ2-2
CASSLAGFQETQYF | TGCGCCAGCAGCTTGGCCGGGTTCCAAGAGACCCAGTACTTC | - | TRBV5-1 | - | TRBJ2-5
CASGLDRANTDTQYF | TGTGCTAGTGGCCTGGACAGGGCGAATACAGATACGCAGTATTTT | - | TRBV12-5 | TRBD1 | TRBJ2-3
CASLGQSYEQYF | TGTGCCAGCCTGGGACAGAGCTACGAGCAGTACTTC | - | TRBV6-1 | TRBD1 | TRBJ2-7
CASSLSGTVNTGELFF | TGTGCCAGCAGTTTATCTGGGACAGTGAACACCGGGGAGCTGTTTTTT | few | TRBV27 | TRBD1 | TRBJ2-2
CASSQINPGQGHYEQYF | TGTGCCAGCTCACAGATAAATCCGGGACAGGGGCACTACGAGCAGTACTTC | few | TRBV18 | TRBD1 | TRBJ2-7
CATSRASVNEQFF | TGTGCCACCAGCAGGGCCTCAGTAAATGAGCAGTTCTTC | - | TRBV15 | - | TRBJ2-1
CAIKRLAETGELFF | TGTGCCATCAAACGGCTAGCCGAGACCGGGGAGCTGTTTTTT | - | TRBV10-3 | - | TRBJ2-2
CASSSRWGEAFF | TGTGCCAGCAGTTCTAGGTGGGGTGAAGCTTTCTTT | once | TRBV27 | - | TRBJ1-1